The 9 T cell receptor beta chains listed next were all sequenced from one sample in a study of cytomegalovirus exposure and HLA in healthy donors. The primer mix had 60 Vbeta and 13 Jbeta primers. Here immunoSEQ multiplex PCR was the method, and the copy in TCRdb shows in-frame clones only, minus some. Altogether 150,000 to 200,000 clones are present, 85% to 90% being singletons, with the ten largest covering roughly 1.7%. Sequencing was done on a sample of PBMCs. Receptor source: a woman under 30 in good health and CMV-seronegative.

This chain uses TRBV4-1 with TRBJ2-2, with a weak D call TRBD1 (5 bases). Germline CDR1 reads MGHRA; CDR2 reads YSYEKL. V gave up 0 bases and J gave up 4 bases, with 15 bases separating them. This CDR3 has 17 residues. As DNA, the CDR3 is TGCGCCAGCAGCCAAGACCGGGCAGGGTTATTCACCGGGGAGCTGTTTTTT. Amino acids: CASSQDRAGLFTGELFF.

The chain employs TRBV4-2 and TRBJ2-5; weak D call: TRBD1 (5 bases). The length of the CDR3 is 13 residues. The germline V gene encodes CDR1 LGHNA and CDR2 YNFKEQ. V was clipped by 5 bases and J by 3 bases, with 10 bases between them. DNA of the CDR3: TGTGCCAGCAGCATAGGGGTTAAAGAGACCCAGTACTTC. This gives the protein CASSIGVKETQYF.

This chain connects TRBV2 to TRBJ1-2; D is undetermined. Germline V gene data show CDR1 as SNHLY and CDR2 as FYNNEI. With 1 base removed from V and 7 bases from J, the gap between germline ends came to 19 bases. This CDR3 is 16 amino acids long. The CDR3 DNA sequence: TGTGCCAGCAGTGAAGGGTTAGATCGGGGATTTGCTGGCTACACCTTC. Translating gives CASSEGLDRGFAGYTF.

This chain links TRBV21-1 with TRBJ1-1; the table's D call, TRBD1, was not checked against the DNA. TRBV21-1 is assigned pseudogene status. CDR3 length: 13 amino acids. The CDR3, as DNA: TGTGCCAGCAGCTCTCCGAAACAGGGTGAAGCTTTCTTT. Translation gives CASSSPKQGEAFF.

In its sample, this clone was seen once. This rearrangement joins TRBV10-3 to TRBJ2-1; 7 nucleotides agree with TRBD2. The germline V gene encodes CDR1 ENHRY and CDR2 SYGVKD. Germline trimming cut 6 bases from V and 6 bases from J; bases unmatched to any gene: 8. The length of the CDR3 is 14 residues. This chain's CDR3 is CAIRAGTTRNEQFF. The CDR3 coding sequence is TGTGCCATCAGGGCCGGGACTACTCGCAATGAGCAGTTCTTC.

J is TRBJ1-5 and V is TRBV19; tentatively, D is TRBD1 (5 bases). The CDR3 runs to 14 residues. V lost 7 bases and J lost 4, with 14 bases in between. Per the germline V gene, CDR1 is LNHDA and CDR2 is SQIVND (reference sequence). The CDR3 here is CASTRAGLNQPQHF. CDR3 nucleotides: TGTGCCAGTACTCGTGCAGGGCTTAATCAGCCCCAGCATTTT.

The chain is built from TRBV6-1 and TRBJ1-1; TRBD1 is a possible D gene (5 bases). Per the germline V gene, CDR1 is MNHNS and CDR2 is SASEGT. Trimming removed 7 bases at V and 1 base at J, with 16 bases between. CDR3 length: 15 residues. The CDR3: CASTFTRQTNTEAFF. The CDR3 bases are TGTGCCAGCACGTTTACGAGACAGACGAACACTGAAGCTTTCTTT.

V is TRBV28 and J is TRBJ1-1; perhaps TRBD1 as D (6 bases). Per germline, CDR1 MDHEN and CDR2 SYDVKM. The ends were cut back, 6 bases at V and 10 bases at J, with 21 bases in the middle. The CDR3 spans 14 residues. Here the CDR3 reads CASRPWGGAGVAFF. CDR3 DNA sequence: TGTGCCAGCAGGCCCTGGGGGGGGGCGGGAGTAGCTTTCTTT.

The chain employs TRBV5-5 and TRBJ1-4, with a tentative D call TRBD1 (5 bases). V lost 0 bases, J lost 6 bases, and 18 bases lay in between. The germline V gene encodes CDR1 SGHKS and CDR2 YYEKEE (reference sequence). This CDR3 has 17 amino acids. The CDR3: CASSLANGGDGDEKLFF. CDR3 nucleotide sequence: TGTGCCAGCAGCTTGGCCAATGGAGGGGATGGAGATGAAAAACTGTTTTTT. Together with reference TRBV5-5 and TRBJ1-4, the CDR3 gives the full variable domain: DAGVTQSPTHLIKTRGQQVTLRCSPISGHKSVSWYQQVLGQGPQFIFQYYEKEERGRGNFPDRFSARQFPNYSSELNVNALLLGDSALYLCASSLANGGDGDEKLFFGSGTQLSVL.